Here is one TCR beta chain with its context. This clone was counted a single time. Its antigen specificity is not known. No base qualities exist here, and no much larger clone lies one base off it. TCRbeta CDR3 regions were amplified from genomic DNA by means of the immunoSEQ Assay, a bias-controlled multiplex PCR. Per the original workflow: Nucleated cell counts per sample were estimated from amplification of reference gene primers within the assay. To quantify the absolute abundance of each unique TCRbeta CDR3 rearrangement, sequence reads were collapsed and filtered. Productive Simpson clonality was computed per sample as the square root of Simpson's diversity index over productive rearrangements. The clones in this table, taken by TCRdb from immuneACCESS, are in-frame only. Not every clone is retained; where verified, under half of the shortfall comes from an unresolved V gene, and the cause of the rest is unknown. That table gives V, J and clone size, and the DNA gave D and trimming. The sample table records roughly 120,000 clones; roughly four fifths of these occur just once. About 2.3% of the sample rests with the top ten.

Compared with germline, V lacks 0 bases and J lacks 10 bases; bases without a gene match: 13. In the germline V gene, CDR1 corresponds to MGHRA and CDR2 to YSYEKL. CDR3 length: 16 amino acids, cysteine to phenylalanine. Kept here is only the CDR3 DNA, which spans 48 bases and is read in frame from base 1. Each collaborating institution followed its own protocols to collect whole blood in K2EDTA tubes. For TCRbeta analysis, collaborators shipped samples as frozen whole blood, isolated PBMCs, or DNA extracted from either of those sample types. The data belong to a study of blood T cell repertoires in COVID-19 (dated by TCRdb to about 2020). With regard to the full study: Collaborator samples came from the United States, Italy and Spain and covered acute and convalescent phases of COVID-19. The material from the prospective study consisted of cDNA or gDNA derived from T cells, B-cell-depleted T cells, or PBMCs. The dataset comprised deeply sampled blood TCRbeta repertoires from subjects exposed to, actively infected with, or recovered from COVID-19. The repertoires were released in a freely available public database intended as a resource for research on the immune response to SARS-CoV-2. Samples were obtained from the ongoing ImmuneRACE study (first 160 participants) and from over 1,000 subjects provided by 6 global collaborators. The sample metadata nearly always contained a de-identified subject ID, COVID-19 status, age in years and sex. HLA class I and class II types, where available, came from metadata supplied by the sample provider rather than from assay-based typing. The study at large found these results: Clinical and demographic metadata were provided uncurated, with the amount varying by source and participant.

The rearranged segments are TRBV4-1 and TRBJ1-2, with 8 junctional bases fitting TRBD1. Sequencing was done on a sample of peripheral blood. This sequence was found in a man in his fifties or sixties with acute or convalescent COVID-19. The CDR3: CASSQDSQGAGGYYTF. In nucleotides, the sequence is TGCGCCAGCAGCCAAGATTCGCAGGGGGCGGGCGGATACTACACCTTC.